This T cell receptor beta chain appears in the sequencing data of a study of CD8+CD57+ T cells in acquired aplastic anemia. Study-level background: Sorting CD4+ and CD8+ cells gave DNA averaging approximately 2.9 ug. The study's findings and limits: Common to patients and controls were roughly 30 CD8+ CDR3 sequences.

Concerning this clonotype: Antigen specificity is unknown.

Researchers used genomic DNA as the template to profile TCR beta VDJ and CDR3. TCRdb re-called the reads with MiXCR, one entry per CDR3 protein. The repertoire includes some 150,000 distinct CDR3 sequences, 40% to 50% of them detected once, and 0.85% to 1.2% sits in the top ten. CD8+CD57+ cell expansion, shown by flow cytometry, had occurred in the patients selected for sequencing. Everyone among the patients had severe acquired aplastic anemia. At the time of blood sampling, patients had not yet received any therapy. There are 13 residues in the CDR3. The germline V gene has CDR1 MNHNS and CDR2 SASEGT. Deletions cut 3 bases from V and 5 bases from J, with 11 bases between.

This TCR was sampled from a human donor with aplastic anemia. The specimen was sorted CD4+, CD8+, or CD8+CD57+ T cells (not recorded which) from PBMCs. The gene calls are TRBV6-1 and TRBJ2-7; perhaps D is TRBD1 or TRBD2 (6 bases each). Here the CDR3 DNA reads TGTGCCAGCAGTGACGGGGGCAGCCACGAGCAGTACTTC. Protein sequence: CASSDGGSHEQYF.